This T cell receptor (beta chain) appears in the sequencing data of a study of T cells in Graves' hyperthyroidism and ophthalmopathy. The germline V gene encodes CDR1 KGHSH and CDR2 LQKENI. Between the trimmed V and J ends, which lost 3 bases and 6 bases, there was a span of 7 bases. This CDR3 is 12 amino acids long. Researchers amplified the TCR beta CDR3 regions from RNA transcripts. HTBI primers drove first-round RT-PCR of the TCR CDR3. TCRdb redid the calling of the multiplex PCR reads with MiXCR, one entry per CDR3 protein. Among around 440,000 distinct CDR3 sequences listed, 15% to 18% were seen once. Study results and caveats: Blood also held most thyroid clonotypes expanded beyond 0.001.

This clonotype was observed at least ten times. The antigen is unknown. Stable Graves' hyperthyroidism denoted no ophthalmopathy progression over 18 months. From less than 13 ml of fresh peripheral blood, PBMCs were isolated. Sequenced input: blood. The sequence was obtained from a woman aged 18-29 years with Graves' hyperthyroidism. The V and J genes are TRBV18 and TRBJ2-3, with D unclear. CDR3 DNA: TGTGCCAGCTCACCTTTAGCCGATACGCAGTATTTT. Translated: CASSPLADTQYF.